This T cell receptor beta chain emerged from a study of cytomegalovirus exposure and HLA in healthy donors (dated by TCRdb to between 2016 and 2019). Describing the broader study: An earlier analysis of several hundred of the donors reported 276 Gb of sequence data and more than 90 million unique TCR beta sequences from 150 million to 200 million T cells. The later analysis used no new phenotypic data to find candidate immune exposures, relying instead on TCR beta sequences and their occurrence across donors. Donor age, sex, ethnicity and CMV serostatus were compiled together with the repertoire data. Four or five DR-DQ haplotypes were handled as single units for association and clustering because linkage in the cohort was strong. Approximately 310 gigabases of sequencing data and around 85 million unique TCR sequences made up an early release that covered several hundred HLA-typed donors. Besides the first cohort of about 730 subjects, a separate validation cohort made up of roughly 120 different subjects was used. The study aimed to test whether cataloging public T cell receptors could reveal signatures of past pathogen exposure. Every repertoire in the discovery cohort had been generated on one and the same sequencing platform. To decide whether each TCR beta V gene segment behaved as functional or pseudogenic, an earlier analysis of 587 of the donors relied on high-throughput TCR beta sequencing. Typing coverage varied by locus: 629-630 donors for A, B, C, DRB1 and DQB1; approximately 500 for DQA1; 606 for DPA1; approximately 490 for DPB1. Across around 400 genotyped donors of the cohort, an average of 235,054 unique TCR beta nucleotide sequences per donor were sequenced, and about a sixth of those sequences were non-productive. Of the approximately 400 genotyped donors, approximately 81% were placed in the genetic ancestry cluster associated with self-reported Caucasian donors. In a later genetic analysis, genome-wide SNP genotypes for about three fifths of the roughly 670 donors were used, and that subset was treated as a discovery cohort. High-throughput TCR immunosequencing, statistical association of individual TCRs with disease status, and machine learning were combined to predict cytomegalovirus infection status. Using immunosequencing, the study profiled T cell repertoires from fewer than 700 subjects and related those repertoires to cytomegalovirus serostatus. HLA typing covered class I and class II loci at four-digit resolution. A later analysis re-analyzed previously published TCR beta repertoires from 500 to 700 donors and added high-resolution HLA genotyping to study TCR occurrence patterns. Paper-wide results and their limitations: In a later analysis, HLA-associated TCR beta chains were found to be more clonally expanded and to have lower generation probabilities than equally common non-associated chains. Strong co-occurrence of HLA alleles, especially DR and DQ, made assigning TCR associations to individual alleles difficult. A group of highly shared sequence variants was considered likely to be a technical artifact of the sequencing pipeline. For the cohort, immune exposure information was limited to CMV serostatus. The study listed approximately 150 TCR beta chains as associated with cytomegalovirus. In vitro tests confirmed that a few of the cytomegalovirus-associated TCR beta chains recognize cytomegalovirus antigens. Linkage disequilibrium might explain the correlated functional status among segregating V segments, but an unknown experimental factor could not be ruled out. A further reported finding was that TCR beta sequences accurately predicted the HLA-A and HLA-B alleles for most subjects in the first cohort. HLA typing was unavailable for some donors at each locus, so association tests used only the typed subset. Across donors, most TCR sequences were observed very rarely, whereas some public TCRs were present in many individuals. Seventeen rarely observed V segments, including chromosome 9 orphons, were excluded from the earlier analysis of approximately 500 of the donors because counts were too low. In an earlier analysis of some 500 of the donors, most TCR beta V segments were observed in productive rearrangements about 87% or about 30% of the time, broadly matching IMGT annotations. According to a later genetic analysis, donors in an Asian-associated ancestry cluster had fewer N-insertions in productive TCRs than the roughly 700-donor mean. Sequencing depth was assumed to be roughly uniform across donors in the presence/absence analyses, though that assumption may not hold. Most CMV-associated TCR beta chains appeared to be HLA-restricted in a later analysis, and the HLA associations seemed to be driven largely by CMV exposure. It was suggested by the authors that the approach could potentially be generalized to other disease states and immunological phenotypes. Cytomegalovirus status was reported to be diagnosed by the classifier with high specificity and sensitivity in both the original and validation cohorts. This cohort had only TCR beta chains sequenced, and the lack of alpha or paired-chain data limited which features could be detected. V-gene and J-gene trimming of TCR beta chains was associated with a missense DCLRE1C variant in a later genetic analysis, and the association was replicated in an independent cohort. Several of the top co-occurrence clusters appeared to be linked to parvovirus B19, influenza, CMV and Epstein-Barr virus, according to a later analysis. At a false discovery rate of 0.05, a later analysis linked fewer than 20,000 TCR beta sequences to specific HLA alleles. In a later analysis, the rate of TCR association differed among HLA loci, with DRB1 alleles having the most associated TCRs and HLA-C alleles having the fewest. Because the 87-base-pair reads could not distinguish some IMGT-functional V segments, including TRBV6-2 and TRBV6-3, those segments were excluded.

Inclusive of the bounding cysteine and phenylalanine, the CDR3 is 18 residues long. Just the 54-base CDR3 DNA is kept, in frame starting at base 1. The germline V gene encodes CDR1 SGDLS and CDR2 YYNGEE. Trimming accounts for 3 bases at V and 0 bases at J, while the number of junction bases matched to no gene is 14. The cohort comprised approximately 700 healthy bone marrow donors. At the time of sampling, all cohort members were nominally healthy, though unrecorded immune exposures were likely present. The donor was CMV seronegative and was included in the group of about 350 seronegative cohort members. Every donor gave a peripheral blood sample, and the peripheral blood mononuclear cells from that sample were used for TCR beta sequencing. Genomic DNA was extracted from the blood cell samples with the Qiagen DNeasy Blood Extraction Kit. The method behind the library was the immunoSEQ multiplex PCR assay. A mixture of 60 forward primers for TCR Vbeta segments and 13 reverse primers for TCR Jbeta segments was used in the multiplex PCR. A multiplex PCR assay on genomic DNA amplified the CDR3 region of rearranged TCR beta genes. Amplified TCR beta libraries were sequenced as 87-base-pair reads on the Illumina HiSeq System. The original pipeline was this. A later analysis tallied roughly 76 million unique TCR beta chains across the 700 or so repertoires, and some 12 million of those chains were shared by two or more donors. A nearest-neighbor algorithm error-corrected the raw reads and collapsed the reads into unique sequences, merging closely related sequences to remove PCR and sequencing errors. V, D and J gene segments were assigned by aligning CDR3 sequences to IMGT reference sequences. For a sequence to be retained, a match of at least six nucleotides was required to both a V gene segment and a J gene segment. A rearrangement counted as productive if the CDR3 had no stop codons and remained in frame with V and J, and every other rearrangement counted as non-productive. Following IMGT convention, CDR3 was defined as the stretch from the second conserved V-encoded cysteine to the conserved J-encoded phenylalanine. In an earlier analysis of approximately 590 of the donors, sequences lacking an unambiguous match to a single V gene segment were excluded. An earlier analysis of a few hundred of the donors called V segments functional above 56.7% productive rearrangements and segregating when the between-donor standard deviation exceeded 5%. A statistical classification framework was built for diagnosing cytomegalovirus status from the catalog of TCR beta chain sequences. In a later analysis, TCR nucleotide sequences were compared against IMGT/GENE-DB human TR gene sequences so that V and J genes could be assigned. A later analysis assigned CDR3 sequences and most-parsimonious VDJ recombination scenarios with the TCRdist pipeline. In a later analysis, each TCR beta chain was defined by its CDR3 amino acid sequence together with its V-gene family, and reads lacking a unique V-gene family were excluded. To address suspected cross-contamination and a sequencing artifact, a later analysis removed a few hundred highly shared, low-generation-probability nucleotide sequences. A later analysis calculated a clonal expansion index for each public chain from normalized within-repertoire ranks of inferred template counts. Generation probabilities in a later analysis came from a VDJ recombination model fitted to out-of-frame rearrangements, and those results were checked against IGoR. In a later analysis, TCR-TCR, TCR-HLA and TCR-CMV co-occurrence was scored with hypergeometric tests, and a repertoire-size bias correction was applied to TCR pairs. In a later analysis, false discovery rates were estimated by permuting HLA or CMV assignments 20 times. A later analysis grouped co-occurring TCRs with DBSCAN, adding TCRdist sequence similarity when clustering within HLA-allele-positive subsets. Repertoires with fewer than 30,000 or more than 120,000 public chains were left out of co-occurrence clustering, as were roughly five repertoires with anomalous nucleotide sharing. The clones in this table, taken by TCRdb from immuneACCESS, are in-frame only. Not every clone is retained; where verified, under half of the shortfall comes from an unresolved V gene, and the cause of the rest is unknown. That table supplies the V and J calls and clone size; D and trimming were determined from the DNA. The sample table records some 220,000 clones; roughly 81% of these occur just once. The ten biggest clones cover roughly 0.22% of the sample.

In the case of this clone: The clone's antigen remains unknown. Per-base qualities were not stored, and no clone one base away is much larger.

Sequencing was performed on PBMCs. This clonotype was obtained from a girl aged 2-10 years in good health and CMV-seronegative. The chain was built from TRBV9 and TRBJ1-1; TRBD1 lines up with 7 middle nucleotides. The DNA reads as follows: TGTGCCAGCAGCGAACCGGGACAGTTTTTTCCCCTGAACACTGAAGCTTTCTTT. This codes for CASSEPGQFFPLNTEAFF.